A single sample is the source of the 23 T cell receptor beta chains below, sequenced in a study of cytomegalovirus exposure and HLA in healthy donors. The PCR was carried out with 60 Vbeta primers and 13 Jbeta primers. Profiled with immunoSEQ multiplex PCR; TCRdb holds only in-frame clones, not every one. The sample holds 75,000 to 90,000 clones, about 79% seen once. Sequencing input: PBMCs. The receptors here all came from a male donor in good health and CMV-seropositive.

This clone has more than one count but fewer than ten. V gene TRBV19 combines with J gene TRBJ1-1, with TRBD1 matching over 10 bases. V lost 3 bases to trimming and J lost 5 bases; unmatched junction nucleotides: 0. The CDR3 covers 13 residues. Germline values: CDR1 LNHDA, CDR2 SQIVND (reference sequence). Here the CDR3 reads CASSMGQGTEAFF. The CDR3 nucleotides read TGTGCCAGTAGTATGGGACAGGGGACTGAAGCTTTCTTT.

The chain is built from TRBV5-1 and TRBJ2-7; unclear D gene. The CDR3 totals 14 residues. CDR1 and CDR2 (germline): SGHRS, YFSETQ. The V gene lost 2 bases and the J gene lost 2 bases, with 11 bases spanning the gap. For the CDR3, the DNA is TGCGCCAGCAGCTTTACAACCTTCGCCTACGAGCAGTACTTC. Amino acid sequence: CASSFTTFAYEQYF.

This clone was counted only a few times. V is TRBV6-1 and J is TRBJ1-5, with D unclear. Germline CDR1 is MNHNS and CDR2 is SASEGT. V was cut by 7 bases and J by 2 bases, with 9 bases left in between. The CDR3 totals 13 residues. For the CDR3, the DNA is TGTGCCAGCAACCCTACGGGCAATCAGCCCCAGCATTTT. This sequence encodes CASNPTGNQPQHF.

The CDR3 region is CSVAGGLAGGQQRAQYF. The CDR3 DNA follows: TGCAGCGTTGCAGGGGGGCTAGCGGGGGGGCAGCAGCGGGCCCAGTACTTC. This chain joins TRBV29-1 and TRBJ2-5; 12 bases map to TRBD2. The V and J ends lost 4 bases and 9 bases, in that order; junction bases with no gene match: 18. Germline V lookup: CDR1 SQVTM, CDR2 ANQGSEA. There are 17 residues in the CDR3. Based on the CDR3 plus reference TRBV29-1 and TRBJ2-5, the full variable domain is SAVISQKPSRDICQRGTSLTIQCQVDSQVTMMFWYRQQPGQSLTLIATANQGSEATYESGFVIDKFPISRPNLTFSTLTVSNMSPEDSSIYLCSVAGGLAGGQQRAQYFGPGTRLLVL.

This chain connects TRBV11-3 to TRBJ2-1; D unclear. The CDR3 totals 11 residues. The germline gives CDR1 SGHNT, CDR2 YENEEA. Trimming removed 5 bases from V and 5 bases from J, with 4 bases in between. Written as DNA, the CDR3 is TGTGCCAGCAGCCAGGACAATGAGCAGTTCTTC. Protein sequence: CASSQDNEQFF.

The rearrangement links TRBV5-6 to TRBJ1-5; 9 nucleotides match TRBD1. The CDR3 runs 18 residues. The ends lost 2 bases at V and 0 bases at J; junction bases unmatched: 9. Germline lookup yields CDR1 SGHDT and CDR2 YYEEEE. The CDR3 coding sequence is TGTGCCAGCAGCTTCACCGGGACAGGGCTTTATAGCAATCAGCCCCAGCATTTT. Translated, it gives CASSFTGTGLYSNQPQHF.

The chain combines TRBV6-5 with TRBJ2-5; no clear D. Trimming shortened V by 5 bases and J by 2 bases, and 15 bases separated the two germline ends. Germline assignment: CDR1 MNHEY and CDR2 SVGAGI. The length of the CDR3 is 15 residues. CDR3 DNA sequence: TGTGCCAGCAGTCCGACCCCATCGAGGCAAGAGACCCAGTACTTC. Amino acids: CASSPTPSRQETQYF.

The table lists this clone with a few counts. The CDR3 reads CASRPGRAGNTIYF. CDR3 DNA: TGTGCCAGCCGACCGGGCAGGGCCGGAAACACCATATATTTT. This chain uses TRBV6-1 with TRBJ1-3; D is possibly TRBD1 (5 bases). This CDR3 is 14 amino acids long. Germline lookup yields CDR1 MNHNS and CDR2 SASEGT. V lost 8 bases and J lost 4, with 15 bases in between.

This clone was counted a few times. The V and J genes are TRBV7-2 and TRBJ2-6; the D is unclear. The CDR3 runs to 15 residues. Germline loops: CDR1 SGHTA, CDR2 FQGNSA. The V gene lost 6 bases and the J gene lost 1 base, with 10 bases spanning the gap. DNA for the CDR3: TGTGCCAGCAGGTCCCCAGTATCTGGGGCCAACGTCCTGACTTTC. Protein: CASRSPVSGANVLTF.

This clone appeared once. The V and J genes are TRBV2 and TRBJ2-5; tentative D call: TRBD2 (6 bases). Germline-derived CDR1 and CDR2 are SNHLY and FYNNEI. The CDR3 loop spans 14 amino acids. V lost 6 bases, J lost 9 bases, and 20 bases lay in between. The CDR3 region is CASRAGNSGWAQYF. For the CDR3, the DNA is TGTGCCAGCAGGGCGGGAAACTCAGGGTGGGCCCAGTACTTC.

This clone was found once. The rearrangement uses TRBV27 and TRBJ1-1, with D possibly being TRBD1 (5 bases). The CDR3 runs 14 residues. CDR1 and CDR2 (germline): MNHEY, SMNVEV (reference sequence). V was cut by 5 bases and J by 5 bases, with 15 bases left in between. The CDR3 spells CASSLQGRGTEAFF. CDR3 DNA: TGTGCCAGCAGTCTCCAGGGTAGGGGTACTGAAGCTTTCTTT.

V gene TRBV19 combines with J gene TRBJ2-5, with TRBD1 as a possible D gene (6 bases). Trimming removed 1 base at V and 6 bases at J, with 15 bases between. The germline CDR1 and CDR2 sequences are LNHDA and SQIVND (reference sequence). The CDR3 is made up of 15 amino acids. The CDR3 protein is CASSIAQQGRKTQYF. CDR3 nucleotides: TGTGCCAGTAGTATAGCCCAACAGGGTAGGAAGACCCAGTACTTC.

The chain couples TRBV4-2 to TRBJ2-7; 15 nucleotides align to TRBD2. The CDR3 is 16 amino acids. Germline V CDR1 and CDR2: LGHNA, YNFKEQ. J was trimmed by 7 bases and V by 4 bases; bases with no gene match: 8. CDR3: CASSRPGLAGGSEQYF. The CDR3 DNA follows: TGTGCCAGCAGCCGACCCGGACTAGCGGGGGGGAGTGAGCAGTACTTC.

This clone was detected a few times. CDR3 sequence: CASSYLGQTYEQYF. CDR3 nucleotide sequence: TGTGCCAGCAGTTACCTAGGACAGACCTACGAGCAGTACTTC. The rearrangement links TRBV6-5 to TRBJ2-7; maybe TRBD1 (6 bases). The CDR3 is made up of 14 amino acids. Germline CDR1 and CDR2: MNHEY and SVGAGI. The V end was cut by 2 bases, the J end by 2 bases, with 10 bases between.

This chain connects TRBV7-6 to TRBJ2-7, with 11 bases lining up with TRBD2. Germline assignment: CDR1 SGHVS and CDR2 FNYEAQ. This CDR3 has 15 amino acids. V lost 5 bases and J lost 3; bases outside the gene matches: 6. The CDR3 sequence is CASSPTSGIFYEQYF. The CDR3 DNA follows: TGTGCCAGCAGCCCGACTAGCGGGATTTTCTACGAGCAGTACTTC.

CDR3 nucleotides: TGTGCCAGCATGGTACAGGGTGGATTTGGTGAAGCTTTCTTT. Amino acids: CASMVQGGFGEAFF. This chain links TRBV27 with TRBJ1-1; D is perhaps TRBD1 (6 bases). CDR1 MNHEY and CDR2 SMNVEV come from the germline V gene (reference sequence). Trimming stripped 7 bases from V and 7 bases from J, with 19 bases between. The CDR3 length is 14 residues.

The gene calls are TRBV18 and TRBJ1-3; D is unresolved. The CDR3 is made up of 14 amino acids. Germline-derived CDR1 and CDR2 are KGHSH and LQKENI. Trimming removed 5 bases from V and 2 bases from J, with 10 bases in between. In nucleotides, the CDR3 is TGTGCCAGCTCAGACGGGAGACCTGGAAACACCATATATTTT. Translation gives CASSDGRPGNTIYF.

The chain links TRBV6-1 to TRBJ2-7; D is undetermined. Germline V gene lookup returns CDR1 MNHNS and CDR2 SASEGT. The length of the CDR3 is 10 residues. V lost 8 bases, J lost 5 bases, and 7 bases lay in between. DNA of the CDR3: TGTGCCAGCGGTCTAGACGAGCAGTACTTC. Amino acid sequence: CASGLDEQYF.

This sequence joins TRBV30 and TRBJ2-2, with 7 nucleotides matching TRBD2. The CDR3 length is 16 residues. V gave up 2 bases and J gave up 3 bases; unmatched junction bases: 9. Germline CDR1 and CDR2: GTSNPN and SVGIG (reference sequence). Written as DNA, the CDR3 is TGTGCCTGGAGTTCCCACGGGGGAGGGCACACCGGGGAGCTGTTTTTT. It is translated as CAWSSHGGGHTGELFF.

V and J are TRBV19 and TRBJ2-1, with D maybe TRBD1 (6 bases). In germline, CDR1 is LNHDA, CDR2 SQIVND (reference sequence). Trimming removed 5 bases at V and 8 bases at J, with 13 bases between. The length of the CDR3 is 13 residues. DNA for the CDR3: TGTGCCAGTAGTGCTGCACAGGGTCATGAGCAGTTCTTC. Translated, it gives CASSAAQGHEQFF.

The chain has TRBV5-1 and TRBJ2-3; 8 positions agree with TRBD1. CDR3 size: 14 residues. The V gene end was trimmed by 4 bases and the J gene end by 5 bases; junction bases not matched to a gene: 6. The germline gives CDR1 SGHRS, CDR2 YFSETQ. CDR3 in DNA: TGCGCCAGCAGCCCGACAGGGGCTGAAGATACGCAGTATTTT. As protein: CASSPTGAEDTQYF.

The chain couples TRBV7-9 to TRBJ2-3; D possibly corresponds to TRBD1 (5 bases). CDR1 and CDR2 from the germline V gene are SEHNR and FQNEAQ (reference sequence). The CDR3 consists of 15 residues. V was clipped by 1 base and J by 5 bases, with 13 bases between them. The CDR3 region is CASSLVWGSGDTQYF. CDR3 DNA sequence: TGTGCCAGCAGCTTAGTGTGGGGCAGTGGAGATACGCAGTATTTT.

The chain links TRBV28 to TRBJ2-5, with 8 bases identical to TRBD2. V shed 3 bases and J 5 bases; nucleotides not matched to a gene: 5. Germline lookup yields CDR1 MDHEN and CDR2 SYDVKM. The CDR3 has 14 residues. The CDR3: CASSLASGLETQYF. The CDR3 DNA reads TGTGCCAGCAGTTTGGCTAGCGGGCTGGAGACCCAGTACTTC.